This T cell receptor beta chain was obtained from a study of PD-L1 blockade in urothelial cancer. As for time point: peripheral blood 6 weeks after treatment start. The protocol was immunoSEQ multiplex PCR, while the TCRdb copy is restricted to in-frame clones and leaves out a portion. The sample lists 35,000 to 45,000 clones; about 90% were seen once. Trimming shortened V by 5 bases and J by 0 bases, and 10 bases separated the two germline ends. Germline loops: CDR1 MNHEY, CDR2 SMNVEV (reference sequence). The CDR3 spans 15 residues. The source material was PBMCs, sampled around atezolizumab (anti-PD-L1) treatment. The source of this sequence is a man between 65 and 80 years old with urothelial cancer. The gene calls are TRBV27 and TRBJ2-2, with TRBD1 as a possible D gene (6 bases). The chain's CDR3 is CASSLGASNTGELFF. Written as DNA, the CDR3 is TGTGCCAGCAGTCTGGGGGCATCGAACACCGGGGAGCTGTTTTTT.